This T cell receptor beta chain was documented in a study of fetal regulatory T cell absence and autoimmunity. Study-wide context: IPEX patients had exocrine pancreas autoimmunity without clinical diabetes.

A word on this clone: The antigen is undetermined.

Germline-derived CDR1 and CDR2 are WNHNN and SYGVQD (reference sequence). The CDR3 loop spans 16 amino acids. V trimming: 6 bases; J trimming: 4 bases; junction bases outside the gene matches: 9. The study's findings and limits: Oligoclonal TCR enrichment in pancreas over cord blood reached over 90-fold for some clones. Broadly similar TRB gene family usage was seen in pancreas and cord blood. In IPEX syndrome, oligoclonal enrichment was read as supporting prenatal antigen-driven autoimmunity in the pancreas.

TCRdb's copy holds only in-frame clones and misses some; the assay was immunoSEQ multiplex PCR. In the table there are some 50,000 clones, about 80% of which are singletons. The sample consisted of cord blood. The J gene is TRBJ2-7, the V gene TRBV10-1, with TRBD2 identical over 13 bases. The origin of this receptor is a newborn boy with IPEX syndrome. CDR3 nucleotide sequence: TGCGCCAGCAGAGAGCGCGGGACTAGCGGGAAGTACGAGCAGTACTTC. It encodes CASRERGTSGKYEQYF.